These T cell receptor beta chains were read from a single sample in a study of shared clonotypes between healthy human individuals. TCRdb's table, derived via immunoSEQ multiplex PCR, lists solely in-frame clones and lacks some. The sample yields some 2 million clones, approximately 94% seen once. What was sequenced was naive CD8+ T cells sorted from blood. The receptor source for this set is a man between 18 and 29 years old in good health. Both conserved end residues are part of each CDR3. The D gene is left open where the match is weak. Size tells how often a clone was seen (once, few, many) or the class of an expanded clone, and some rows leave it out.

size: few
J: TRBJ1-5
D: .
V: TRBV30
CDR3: CAWSPDSSNQPQHF
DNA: TGTGCCTGGAGCCCGGACAGTAGCAATCAGCCCCAGCATTTT

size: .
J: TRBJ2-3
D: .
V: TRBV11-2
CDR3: CASSPRPGSTDTQYF
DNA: TGTGCCAGCAGCCCCCGCCCCGGTAGCACAGATACGCAGTATTTT

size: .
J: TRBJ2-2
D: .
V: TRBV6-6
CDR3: CASSYSVRNTGELFF
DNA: TGTGCCAGCAGCTACAGCGTCCGAAACACCGGGGAGCTGTTTTTT

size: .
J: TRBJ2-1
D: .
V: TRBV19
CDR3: CASSIEDSLPNEQFF
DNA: TGTGCCAGTAGTATCGAGGACAGTCTCCCCAATGAGCAGTTCTTC

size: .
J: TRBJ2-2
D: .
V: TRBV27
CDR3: CASSTLMDPTGELFF
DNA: TGTGCCAGCAGTACCCTAATGGATCCTACCGGGGAGCTGTTTTTT

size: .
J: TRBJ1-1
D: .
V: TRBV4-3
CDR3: CASSQDGAGRNTEAFF
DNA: TGCGCCAGCAGCCAAGATGGGGCAGGCAGAAACACTGAAGCTTTCTTT

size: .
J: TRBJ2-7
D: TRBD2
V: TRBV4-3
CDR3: CASSPYHLAGEGGSAYEQYF
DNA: TGCGCCAGCAGCCCCTACCATCTAGCGGGAGAAGGTGGGTCGGCCTACGAGCAGTACTTC

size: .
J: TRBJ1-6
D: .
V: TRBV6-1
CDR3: CATRPGDSPLHF
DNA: TGTGCCACCCGTCCGGGGGACTCACCCCTCCACTTT

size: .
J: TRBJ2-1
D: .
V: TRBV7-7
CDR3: CASSLEGRDGWYNEQFF
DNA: TGTGCTAGCAGCTTAGAGGGGCGGGATGGGTGGTACAATGAGCAGTTCTTC

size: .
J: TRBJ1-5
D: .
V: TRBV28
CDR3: CASRSGSFMGGPSNQPQHF
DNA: TGTGCCAGCAGGTCGGGCAGCTTTATGGGGGGACCTAGCAATCAGCCCCAGCATTTT

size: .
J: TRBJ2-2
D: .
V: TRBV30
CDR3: CAWSSRAAGELFF
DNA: TGTGCCTGGAGTAGCAGGGCGGCCGGGGAGCTGTTTTTT

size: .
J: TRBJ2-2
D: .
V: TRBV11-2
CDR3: CASSSSGANTGELFF
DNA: TGTGCCAGCAGCTCATCCGGGGCAAACACCGGGGAGCTGTTTTTT

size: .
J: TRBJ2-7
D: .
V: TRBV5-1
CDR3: CASSFTANPYEQYF
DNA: TGCGCCAGCAGTTTCACAGCGAACCCCTACGAGCAGTACTTC

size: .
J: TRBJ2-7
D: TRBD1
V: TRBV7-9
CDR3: CASSSDRGSEQYF
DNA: TGTGCCAGCAGCTCGGACAGGGGAAGCGAGCAGTACTTC

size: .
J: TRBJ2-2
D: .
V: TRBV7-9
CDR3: CASSLGGVSVFF
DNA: TGTGCCAGCAGCTTAGGTGGGGTTTCGGTGTTTTTT

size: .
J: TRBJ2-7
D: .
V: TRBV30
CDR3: CAWTPGTGSYEQYF
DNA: TGTGCCTGGACCCCCGGGACGGGCTCCTACGAGCAGTACTTC

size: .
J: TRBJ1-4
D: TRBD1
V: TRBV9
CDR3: CASSSTGSTNEKLFF
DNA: TGTGCCAGCAGCTCGACAGGGTCTACTAATGAAAAACTGTTTTTT

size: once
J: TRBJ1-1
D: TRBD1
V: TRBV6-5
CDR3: CASSYSNQGVDTEAFF
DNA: TGTGCCAGCAGTTACTCGAACCAGGGGGTGGACACTGAAGCTTTCTTT

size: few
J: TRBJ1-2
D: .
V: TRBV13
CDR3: CASSREWDTF
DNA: TGTGCCAGCAGCCGGGAGTGGGACACCTTC

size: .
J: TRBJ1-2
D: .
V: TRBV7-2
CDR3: CASSLGTPYGYTF
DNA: TGTGCCAGCAGCTTAGGGACACCCTATGGCTACACCTTC

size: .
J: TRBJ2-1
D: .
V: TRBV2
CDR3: CASSEIRGGAHNEQFF
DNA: TGTGCCAGCAGTGAAATTAGAGGGGGGGCACACAATGAGCAGTTCTTC

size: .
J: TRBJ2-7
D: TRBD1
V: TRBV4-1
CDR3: CASSQENGQGATYEQYF
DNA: TGCGCCAGCAGCCAAGAGAACGGACAGGGGGCGACCTACGAGCAGTACTTC

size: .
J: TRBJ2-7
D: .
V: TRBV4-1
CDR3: CASSPRGQTSTYEQYF
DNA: TGCGCCAGCAGCCCCCGTGGCCAGACTTCAACCTACGAGCAGTACTTC

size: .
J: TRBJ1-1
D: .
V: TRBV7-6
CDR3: CASSLQGGDTEAFF
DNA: TGTGCCAGCAGCTTACAGGGAGGGGACACTGAAGCTTTCTTT

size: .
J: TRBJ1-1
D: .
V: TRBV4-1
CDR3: CASSHPLGAGNTEAFF
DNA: TGCGCCAGCAGCCATCCCCTAGGGGCCGGGAACACTGAAGCTTTCTTT

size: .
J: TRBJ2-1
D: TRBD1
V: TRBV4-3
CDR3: CASSQAGQGYEQFF
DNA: TGCGCCAGCAGCCAAGCGGGACAGGGCTATGAGCAGTTCTTC

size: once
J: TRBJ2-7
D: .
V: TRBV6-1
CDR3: CASSGKTGYEQYF
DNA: TGTGCCAGCAGTGGTAAGACTGGGTACGAGCAGTACTTC

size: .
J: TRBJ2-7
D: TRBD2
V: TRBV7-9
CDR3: CASSPLGREMVYEQYF
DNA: TGTGCCAGCAGCCCGCTCGGGAGGGAGATGGTGTACGAGCAGTACTTC